The clone carrying this T cell receptor beta chain was detected a few times. This entry belongs to a study of CD8 T cells in ankylosing spondylitis. TCRdb recomputed calls from the 5' RACE reads with MiXCR, one row per CDR3 protein. The table includes roughly 30,000 distinct CDR3 sequences, about 30% detected once. Germline values: CDR1 SGDLS, CDR2 YYNGEE. The CDR3 consists of 14 residues. Trimming left V 4 bases short and J 1 base short, with 12 bases between. The rearrangement joins TRBV9 to TRBJ2-7; D perhaps matches TRBD1 (5 bases). This clonotype originated in a male donor with ankylosing spondylitis. The sequencing sample was made of synovial fluid, either unsorted or a sorted T cell fraction (not recorded which). The CDR3 bases are TGTGCCAGCAGCTCTCACAGGTTTTCCTACGAGCAGTACTTC. Encoded protein: CASSSHRFSYEQYF.